Listed below are T cell receptor beta chains from one sample, sequenced in a study of blood T cells in healthy people across ages. TCRdb re-derived calls from the 5' RACE reads in MiXCR, one entry per CDR3 protein. The data show about 1.5 million distinct CDR3 sequences, around 39% seen once. The source material was blood. These receptors were collected from a woman younger than 30 in good health. Each CDR3 is given with its conserved first and last residue. The D gene is left open where the match is weak. The size of a clone is reported for some rows only, either as once, few or many, or as a class for expanded clones.

size	V	D	J	CDR3	DNA
-	TRBV5-1	-	TRBJ1-2	CASSLALRESYGYTF	TGCGCCAGCAGCTTGGCCCTCAGGGAGAGCTATGGCTACACCTTC
many	TRBV27	TRBD1	TRBJ2-7	CASSLSQGAYEQYF	TGTGCCAGCAGTTTATCACAGGGGGCCTACGAGCAGTACTTC
few	TRBV28	-	TRBJ2-7	CASSLGHRNYEQYF	TGTGCCAGCAGTTTAGGTCACCGAAACTACGAGCAGTACTTC
-	TRBV5-1	TRBD2	TRBJ2-1	CASSFGTRGRNEQFF	TGCGCCAGCAGCTTTGGGACTCGCGGGAGAAATGAGCAGTTCTTC
once	TRBV19	-	TRBJ2-5	CASTPETQETQYF	TGTGCCAGTACCCCTGAGACCCAAGAGACCCAGTACTTC
-	TRBV3-1	TRBD1	TRBJ1-2	CASSQGGTGYPSNYGYTF	TGTGCCAGCAGCCAAGGGGGGACAGGGTACCCTTCTAACTATGGCTACACCTTC
few	TRBV3-1	TRBD1	TRBJ1-1	CASSQPDREGEAFF	TGTGCCAGCAGCCAACCGGACAGGGAAGGTGAAGCTTTCTTT
few	TRBV20-1	TRBD2	TRBJ2-3	CSATTSASTDTQYF	TGCAGTGCTACGACTAGCGCGAGCACAGATACGCAGTATTTT
-	TRBV5-1	-	TRBJ1-2	CASRLDSGYYGYTF	TGCGCCAGCAGATTGGACAGTGGGTACTATGGCTACACCTTC
-	TRBV12-3/TRBV12-4	-	TRBJ2-3	CASSPIVFTDTQYF	TGTGCCAGCAGCCCTATAGTATTTACAGATACGCAGTATTTT
-	TRBV5-1	-	TRBJ2-5	CASSFRQTPSKETQYF	TGCGCCAGCAGCTTCCGACAGACACCATCGAAAGAGACCCAGTACTTC
-	TRBV10-3	-	TRBJ2-7	CAISESGEYEQYF	TGTGCCATCAGTGAGTCGGGAGAGTACGAGCAGTACTTC
few	TRBV4-1	-	TRBJ2-1	CASTGHRANEQFF	TGCGCCAGCACCGGACACAGGGCCAATGAGCAGTTCTTC
few	TRBV4-2	TRBD2	TRBJ2-3	CASSRVSGGGLITDTQYF	TGTGCCAGCAGCCGTGTTAGCGGGGGGGGACTGATCACAGATACGCAGTATTTT
-	TRBV18	TRBD1	TRBJ1-3	CASSPKLDRRGNTIYF	TGTGCCAGCTCACCGAAACTGGACAGGAGAGGAAACACCATATATTTT
-	TRBV21-1	-	TRBJ2-6	CASSPPSRDPRFTGANVLTF	TGTGCCAGCAGCCCTCCTTCTCGGGACCCACGATTTACCGGGGCCAACGTCCTGACTTTC
-	TRBV10-3	TRBD1	TRBJ1-6	CAISGTGDYNSPLHF	TGTGCCATCAGTGGAACAGGGGATTATAATTCACCCCTCCACTTT
-	TRBV6-2/TRBV6-3	TRBD2	TRBJ2-3	CASSYSPGLGTDTQYF	TGTGCCAGCAGTTACTCGCCGGGACTAGGCACAGATACGCAGTATTTT
-	TRBV6-1	-	TRBJ1-2	CASSGRVTHAGYGYTF	TGTGCCAGCAGTGGCAGAGTGACACACGCCGGCTATGGCTACACCTTC
-	TRBV29-1	TRBD2	TRBJ2-1	CSSSGSSSYNEQFF	TGCAGCAGTAGCGGGAGCAGCTCCTACAATGAGCAGTTCTTC
once	TRBV7-9	-	TRBJ1-4	CASSLAVGVGLFF	TGTGCCAGCAGCTTAGCGGTCGGGGTCGGACTGTTTTTT
-	TRBV6-1	-	TRBJ2-7	CVSSGTLYEQYF	TGTGTCAGCAGTGGGACACTCTACGAGCAGTACTTC
-	TRBV28	-	TRBJ2-7	CASNPSGNDEQYF	TGTGCCAGCAACCCCTCGGGGAACGACGAGCAGTACTTC
few	TRBV10-3	-	TRBJ1-6	CAISDVQDYNSPLHF	TGTGCCATCAGTGACGTCCAGGATTATAATTCACCCCTCCACTTT
many	TRBV6-1	TRBD1	TRBJ2-5	CASRGDRQETQYF	TGTGCCAGCAGGGGGGACAGACAAGAGACCCAGTACTTC
-	TRBV13	TRBD2	TRBJ2-7	CASSRPSGIKGYEQYF	TGTGCCAGCAGCCGACCGAGCGGGATAAAAGGTTACGAGCAGTACTTC
many	TRBV2	-	TRBJ1-5	CASSLDRVVNQPQHF	TGTGCCAGCAGCTTAGACAGAGTAGTAAATCAGCCCCAGCATTTT
-	TRBV28	TRBD1	TRBJ2-4	CASEPGTVLAKNIQYF	TGTGCCAGCGAGCCCGGGACAGTCCTAGCCAAAAACATTCAGTACTTC
-	TRBV6-1	-	TRBJ2-3	CASSEPGRVADTQYF	TGTGCCAGCAGTGAACCAGGCAGGGTAGCAGATACGCAGTATTTT
-	TRBV20-1	TRBD2	TRBJ2-1	CSATLAGSYNEQFF	TGCAGTGCAACACTAGCGGGGTCCTACAATGAGCAGTTCTTC
many	TRBV4-1	TRBD2	TRBJ2-7	CASSQETSGSYEQYF	TGCGCCAGCAGCCAAGAAACTAGCGGGAGCTACGAGCAGTACTTC
few	TRBV4-1	-	TRBJ2-1	CASSQVLGHNEQFF	TGCGCCAGCAGCCAAGTCTTGGGCCACAATGAGCAGTTCTTC